This T cell receptor beta chain stems from a study of cytomegalovirus exposure and HLA in healthy donors. Findings of the study overall: In a later analysis, at a false discovery rate of 0.05, roughly 16,000 TCR beta sequences matched HLA alleles. Some V segments, TRBV6-2 and TRBV6-3 among them, were indistinguishable and were therefore excluded. Associated with cytomegalovirus, according to the listing, were 150 to 200 TCR beta chains. Previously analyzed data showed that most TCR beta V segments were productive at a frequency of about 87% or about 30%.

PCR involved 60 Vbeta and 13 Jbeta primers. The table came from immunoSEQ multiplex PCR; TCRdb's copy has only in-frame clones and leaves some out. The data show approximately 120,000 clones, around 75% seen once. V was clipped by 9 bases and J by 3 bases, with 14 bases between them. Germline V gene sequence: CDR1 LNHDA, CDR2 SQIVND (reference sequence). The CDR3 spans 14 residues. On this clone itself: Its target is not known.

This receptor was obtained from a woman aged 50 to 60 in good health and CMV-seropositive. The sequenced sample consisted of PBMCs. The chain uses TRBV19 and TRBJ1-4; D might be TRBD1 (5 bases). The CDR3 nucleotides read TGTGCCAGCTCCACGGGGGAGGCTAATGAAAAACTGTTTTTT. This gives the protein CASSTGEANEKLFF.